This T cell receptor (beta chain) is drawn from a study of control samples from healthy donors and cancer patients. Repertoires were generated with immunoSEQ multiplex PCR, while TCRdb's copy carries only in-frame clones and drops some. The table records 150,000 to 160,000 clones, 94% of them present only once. With 5 bases removed from V and 0 bases from J, the gap between germline ends came to 19 bases. The germline CDR1 and CDR2 sequences are MNHEY and SMNVEV (reference sequence). CDR3 length: 17 amino acids. V gene TRBV27 combines with J gene TRBJ1-2; D is perhaps TRBD1 (5 bases). The sequence derives from a middle-aged man in good health. The sequenced sample was blood. This CDR3 is CASSQKGTRIANYGYTF. The CDR3 DNA reads TGTGCCAGCAGTCAAAAAGGGACCCGGATAGCTAACTATGGCTACACCTTC.